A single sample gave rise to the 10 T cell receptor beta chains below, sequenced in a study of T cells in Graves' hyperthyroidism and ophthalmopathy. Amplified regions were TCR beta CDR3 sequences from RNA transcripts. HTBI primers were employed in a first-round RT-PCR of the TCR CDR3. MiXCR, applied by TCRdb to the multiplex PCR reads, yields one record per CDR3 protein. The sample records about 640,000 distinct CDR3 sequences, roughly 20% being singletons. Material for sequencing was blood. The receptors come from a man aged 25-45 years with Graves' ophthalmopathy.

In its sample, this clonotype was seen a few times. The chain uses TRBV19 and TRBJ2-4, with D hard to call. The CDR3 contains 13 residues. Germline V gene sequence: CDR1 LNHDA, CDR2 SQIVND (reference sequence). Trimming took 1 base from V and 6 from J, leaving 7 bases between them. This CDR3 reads CASSIGLGNIQYF. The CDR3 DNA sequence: TGTGCCAGTAGTATAGGTTTAGGAAACATTCAGTACTTC. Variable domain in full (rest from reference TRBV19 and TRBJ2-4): DGGITQSPKYLFRKEGQNVTLSCEQNLNHDAMYWYRQDPGQGLRLIYYSQIVNDFQKGDIAEGYSVSREKKESFPLTVTSAQKNPTAFYLCASSIGLGNIQYFGAGTRLSVL.

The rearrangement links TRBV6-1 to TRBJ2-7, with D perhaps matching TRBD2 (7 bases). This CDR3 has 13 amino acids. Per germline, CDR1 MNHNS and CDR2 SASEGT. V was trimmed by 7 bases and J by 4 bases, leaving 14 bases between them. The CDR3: CASTLRGGYEQYF. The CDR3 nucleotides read TGTGCCAGCACCCTAAGGGGGGGGTACGAGCAGTACTTC.

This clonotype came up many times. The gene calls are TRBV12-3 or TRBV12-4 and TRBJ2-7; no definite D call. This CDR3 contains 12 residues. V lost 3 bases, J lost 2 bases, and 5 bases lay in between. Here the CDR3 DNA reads TGTGCCAGCAGTTTTAGCACCTACGAGCAGTACTTC. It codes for CASSFSTYEQYF.

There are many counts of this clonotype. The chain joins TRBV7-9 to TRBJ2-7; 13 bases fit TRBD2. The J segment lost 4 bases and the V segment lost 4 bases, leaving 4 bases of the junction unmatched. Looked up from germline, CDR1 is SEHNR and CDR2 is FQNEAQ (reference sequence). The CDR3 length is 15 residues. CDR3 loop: CASSSLAGGDYEQYF. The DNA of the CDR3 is TGTGCCAGCAGCTCACTAGCGGGAGGGGATTACGAGCAGTACTTC.

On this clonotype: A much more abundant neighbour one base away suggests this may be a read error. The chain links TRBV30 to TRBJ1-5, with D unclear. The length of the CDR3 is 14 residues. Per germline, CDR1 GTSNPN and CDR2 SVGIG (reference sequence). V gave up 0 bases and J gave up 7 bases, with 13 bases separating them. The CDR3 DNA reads TGTGCCTGGAGTGTTTCGCAGGAGACCCAGCCCCAGCATTTT. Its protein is CAWSVSQETQPQHF.

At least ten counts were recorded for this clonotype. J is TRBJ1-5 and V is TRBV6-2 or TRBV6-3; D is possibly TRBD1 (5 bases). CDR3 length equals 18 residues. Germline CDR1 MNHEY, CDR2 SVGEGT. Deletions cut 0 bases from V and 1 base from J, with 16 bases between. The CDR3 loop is CASSYSGQGYRSNQPQHF. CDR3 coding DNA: TGTGCCAGCAGTTACTCGGGTCAGGGCTACCGAAGCAATCAGCCCCAGCATTTT.

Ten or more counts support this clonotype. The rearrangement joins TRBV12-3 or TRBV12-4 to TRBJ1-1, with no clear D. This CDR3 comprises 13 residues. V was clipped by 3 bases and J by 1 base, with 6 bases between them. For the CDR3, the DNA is TGTGCCAGCAGTTTTGAACAGAACACTGAAGCTTTCTTT. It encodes CASSFEQNTEAFF.

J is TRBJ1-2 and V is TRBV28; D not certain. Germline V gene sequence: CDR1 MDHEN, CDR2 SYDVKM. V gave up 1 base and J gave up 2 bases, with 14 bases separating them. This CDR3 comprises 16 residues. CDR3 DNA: TGTGCCAGCAGTTTATCCGGCCAACCGAAGAACTATGGCTACACCTTC. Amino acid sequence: CASSLSGQPKNYGYTF.

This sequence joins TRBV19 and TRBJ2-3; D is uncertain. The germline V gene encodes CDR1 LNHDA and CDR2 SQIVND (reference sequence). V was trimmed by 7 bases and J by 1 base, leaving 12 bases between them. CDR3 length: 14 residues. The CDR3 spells CASKMTVGTDTQYF. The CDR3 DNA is TGTGCCAGTAAGATGACGGTTGGCACAGATACGCAGTATTTT.

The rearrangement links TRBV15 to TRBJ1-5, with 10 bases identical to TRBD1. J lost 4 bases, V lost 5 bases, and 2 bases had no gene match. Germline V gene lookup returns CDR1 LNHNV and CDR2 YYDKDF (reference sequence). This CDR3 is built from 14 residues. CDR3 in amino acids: CATSEGQGNQPQHF. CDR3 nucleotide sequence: TGTGCCACCAGCGAGGGACAGGGGAATCAGCCCCAGCATTTT.